These 31 T cell receptor beta chains share one sample of origin, sequenced in a study of technical replicates of blood from several donors. TCRdb keeps only in-frame clones here, not all; method: immunoSEQ multiplex PCR. The table has 85,000 to 100,000 clones, roughly 95% seen once. The sample was T cells isolated from PBMCs. Source of these receptors: a human donor in good health.

This chain links TRBV7-9 with TRBJ1-1; D might be TRBD1 (5 bases). This CDR3 is 14 amino acids long. Trimming removed 3 bases from V and 0 bases from J, with 8 bases in between. Germline CDR1 and CDR2: SEHNR and FQNEAQ (reference sequence). DNA for the CDR3: TGTGCCAGCAGCTTGACAGCCCTGAACACTGAAGCTTTCTTT. Its translation is CASSLTALNTEAFF.

This rearrangement joins TRBV19 to TRBJ1-2, with D hard to call. The CDR3 contains 11 residues. Trimming took 5 bases from V and 9 from J, leaving 10 bases between them. In germline, CDR1 is LNHDA, CDR2 SQIVND (reference sequence). As DNA, the CDR3 is TGTGCCAGTAGTTTTTCCGGGAGCTACACCTTC. It encodes CASSFSGSYTF.

The chain employs TRBV27 and TRBJ1-1; no clear D gene. Germline CDR1 and CDR2: MNHEY and SMNVEV (reference sequence). The CDR3 has 14 residues. Trimming left V 3 bases short and J 0 bases short, with 8 bases between. The CDR3 reads CASSFLAMNTEAFF. The CDR3, as DNA: TGTGCCAGCAGTTTTTTGGCCATGAACACTGAAGCTTTCTTT.

V usage is TRBV2 and J usage is TRBJ1-5, with D maybe TRBD1 (5 bases). Germline CDR1 is SNHLY and CDR2 is FYNNEI. The CDR3 totals 15 residues. V was cut by 3 bases and J by 6 bases, with 15 bases left in between. The CDR3 spells CASSEARVGIQPQHF. In DNA, the CDR3 is TGTGCCAGCAGTGAGGCCAGGGTGGGTATTCAGCCCCAGCATTTT.

The chain carries TRBV2 and TRBJ1-2; TRBD1 matches 8 bases. CDR1 and CDR2 (germline): SNHLY, FYNNEI. V dropped 4 bases and J dropped 0; count of bases not matched to a gene: 1. This CDR3 has 14 amino acids. CDR3 sequence: CASSVQGANYGYTF. The CDR3 DNA is TGTGCCAGCAGTGTACAGGGGGCTAACTATGGCTACACCTTC.

The chain uses TRBV27 and TRBJ1-5; no reliable D call. Germline V gene sequence: CDR1 MNHEY, CDR2 SMNVEV (reference sequence). The CDR3 has 13 residues. Trimming removed 6 bases from V and 0 bases from J, with 6 bases in between. The chain's CDR3 is CASRTNSNQPQHF. DNA for the CDR3: TGTGCCAGCAGAACAAATAGCAATCAGCCCCAGCATTTT.

The chain employs TRBV11-2 and TRBJ1-1; TRBD1 might be the D (5 bases). The CDR3 is made up of 16 amino acids. Germline CDR1 reads SGHAT; CDR2 reads FQNNGV. The V gene lost 7 bases and the J gene lost 4 bases, with 22 bases spanning the gap. CDR3 coding DNA: TGTGCCAGCACCCCGGATCTTCCCAGGGTTACCACTGAAGCTTTCTTT. It translates to CASTPDLPRVTTEAFF.

In the case of this clone: Other DNA sequences in this specimen translate into the identical CDR3. V is TRBV11-3 and J is TRBJ2-1; 11 bases line up with TRBD2. The J segment lost 3 bases and the V segment lost 6 bases, leaving 4 bases of the junction unmatched. Germline V gene data show CDR1 as SGHNT and CDR2 as YENEEA. There are 15 residues in the CDR3. This chain's CDR3 is CASSPTSGGYNEQFF. In DNA form, the CDR3 reads TGTGCCAGCAGTCCTACTAGCGGGGGCTACAATGAGCAGTTCTTC.

The chain uses TRBV19 and TRBJ2-3; D gene unclear. This CDR3 is built from 16 residues. V gave up 0 bases and J gave up 3 bases, with 13 bases separating them. Per the germline V gene, CDR1 is LNHDA and CDR2 is SQIVND (reference sequence). The CDR3 DNA reads as TGTGCCAGTAGTATAGATCTTAGTGGTTCGACAGATACGCAGTATTTT. This translates into CASSIDLSGSTDTQYF.

This sequence joins TRBV29-1 and TRBJ2-5; D is unclear. Looked up from germline, CDR1 is SQVTM and CDR2 is ANQGSEA. This CDR3 spans 11 amino acids. The CDR3 is CSTRFKETQYF. CDR3 in DNA: TGCAGTACTCGCTTCAAAGAGACCCAGTACTTC.

The chain couples TRBV19 to TRBJ2-5; 7 positions match TRBD2. The CDR3 is made up of 15 amino acids. Trimming cost V 2 bases and J 2 bases; bases outside gene matches: 5. In germline, CDR1 is LNHDA, CDR2 SQIVND (reference sequence). CDR3 residues: CASSISLAVQETQYF. The DNA of the CDR3 is TGTGCCAGTAGTATATCGCTAGCGGTGCAAGAGACCCAGTACTTC.

The chain combines TRBV2 with TRBJ1-3; TRBD1 agrees at 9 bases. Germline V lookup: CDR1 SNHLY, CDR2 FYNNEI. This CDR3 region has 13 residues. Trimming removed 5 bases from V and 8 bases from J; junction bases left unmatched: 4. The CDR3 protein is CASSQDRGHTIYF. The CDR3 region has the DNA TGTGCCAGCAGTCAGGACAGGGGACACACCATATATTTT.

This CDR3 is CASSVYRGNYNEQFF. DNA of the CDR3: TGTGCCAGCAGCGTATATAGAGGGAATTACAATGAGCAGTTCTTC. The V and J genes are TRBV9 and TRBJ2-1, with D possibly being TRBD2 (5 bases). This CDR3 comprises 15 residues. In germline, CDR1 is SGDLS, CDR2 YYNGEE. Trimming shortened V by 1 base and J by 4 bases, and 12 bases separated the two germline ends.

V is TRBV5-4 and J is TRBJ1-2, with a possible D match to TRBD1 (6 bases). V shed 7 bases and J shed 5 bases, with 33 bases lying between them. The CDR3 has 19 amino acids. The germline CDR1 and CDR2 sequences are SGHNT and YYREEE (reference sequence). DNA of the CDR3: TGTGCCAGCGGCCGGGGGGCTGGACAGATCGACCAAGCTTTTTATGGCTACACCTTC. Residues: CASGRGAGQIDQAFYGYTF.

The chain joins TRBV13 to TRBJ1-5; perhaps TRBD1 as D (6 bases). CDR1 PRHDT and CDR2 FYEKMQ come from the germline V gene (reference sequence). The V and J ends lost 2 bases and 2 bases respectively, with 19 bases between them. CDR3 length: 18 amino acids. The CDR3 is CASSLSVGRPGGNQPQHF. CDR3 DNA sequence: TGTGCCAGCAGCTTAAGTGTCGGTCGGCCAGGGGGCAATCAGCCCCAGCATTTT.

The genes are TRBV9 and TRBJ2-1; 9 bases are a match to TRBD1. The CDR3 loop spans 16 amino acids. V trimming: 4 bases; J trimming: 4 bases; junction bases outside the gene matches: 9. Germline lookup yields CDR1 SGDLS and CDR2 YYNGEE. CDR3 in amino acids: CASSPPGTGRYNEQFF. In DNA form, the CDR3 reads TGTGCCAGCAGCCCTCCCGGGACAGGGAGATACAATGAGCAGTTCTTC.

This clone was seen just once. The chain is built from TRBV30 and TRBJ1-6; 9 bases are shared with TRBD1. Trimming took 1 base from V and 8 from J; bases not matched to a gene: 6. Germline-derived CDR1 and CDR2 are GTSNPN and SVGIG (reference sequence). The CDR3 contains 15 residues. The CDR3 region is CAWSASTGGHSPLHF. The CDR3 nucleotides are TGTGCCTGGAGTGCATCGACAGGGGGACATTCACCCCTCCACTTT.

The chain recombines TRBV29-1 with TRBJ2-2, with TRBD2 identical over 9 bases. Germline CDR1 and CDR2: SQVTM and ANQGSEA. The J segment lost 3 bases and the V segment lost 6 bases, leaving 8 bases of the junction unmatched. The CDR3 runs to 15 residues. DNA of the CDR3: TGCAGCGTCACCCGGCGGGAGGGGGACACCGGGGAGCTGTTTTTT. Its protein is CSVTRREGDTGELFF.

Only one count was recorded for this clone. The rearrangement joins TRBV28 to TRBJ2-5; D is perhaps TRBD2 (5 bases). The CDR3 runs to 14 residues. Germline values: CDR1 MDHEN, CDR2 SYDVKM. V was cut by 3 bases and J by 2 bases, with 10 bases left in between. The DNA of the CDR3 is TGTGCCAGCAGTTTGATAGGACTGCAAGAGACCCAGTACTTC. This sequence encodes CASSLIGLQETQYF. Variable domain in full (rest from reference TRBV28 and TRBJ2-5): DVKVTQSSRYLVKRTGEKVFLECVQDMDHENMFWYRQDPGLGLRLIYFSYDVKMKEKGDIPEGYSVSREKKERFSLILESASTNQTSMYLCASSLIGLQETQYFGPGTRLLVL.

The chain combines TRBV2 with TRBJ2-5, with D tentatively TRBD2 (5 bases). Germline loops: CDR1 SNHLY, CDR2 FYNNEI. The CDR3 spans 12 residues. Trimming left V 4 bases short and J 3 bases short, with 6 bases between. This CDR3 is CASSVEEETQYF. As DNA, the CDR3 is TGTGCCAGCAGTGTGGAGGAAGAGACCCAGTACTTC.

The J gene is TRBJ2-3, the V gene TRBV9, with 8 bases fitting TRBD2. The CDR3 has 16 amino acids. Germline CDR1 reads SGDLS; CDR2 reads YYNGEE. The trim removed 3 bases at V and 2 bases at J, leaving 8 bases unmatched. CDR3 sequence reads: CASSGRAGAHTDTQYF. The CDR3 region has the DNA TGTGCCAGCAGCGGAAGAGCGGGGGCCCACACAGATACGCAGTATTTT.

This clone occurred once. The chain carries TRBV27 and TRBJ2-5; tentative D call: TRBD2 (6 bases). This CDR3 is 16 amino acids long. In germline, CDR1 is MNHEY, CDR2 SMNVEV (reference sequence). V lost 5 bases and J 4 bases, leaving 20 bases between the germline ends. As DNA, the CDR3 is TGTGCCAGCAGTCCTAGGGATCTGACTAGTAGAGAGACCCAGTACTTC. Its protein is CASSPRDLTSRETQYF.

The V gene is TRBV4-2, the J gene TRBJ2-1; maybe TRBD1 (6 bases). Germline V CDR1 and CDR2: LGHNA, YNFKEQ. The CDR3 loop spans 15 amino acids. The ends were cut back, 0 bases at V and 10 bases at J, with 16 bases in the middle. The CDR3, as DNA: TGTGCCAGCAGCCAAGATACAGGGAGCCTCAGGGAGCAGTTCTTC. Translated: CASSQDTGSLREQFF.

The chain links TRBV29-1 to TRBJ2-5, with 11 bases fitting TRBD2. Per germline, CDR1 SQVTM and CDR2 ANQGSEA. The CDR3 sequence is 12 residues long. DNA of the CDR3: TGCAGTTTAGCGGGAGGGGGGGAGACCCAGTACTTC. It codes for CSLAGGGETQYF. The full variable domain, in which reference TRBV29-1 and TRBJ2-5 provide the parts outside the CDR3, is SAVISQKPSRDICQRGTSLTIQCQVDSQVTMMFWYRQQPGQSLTLIATANQGSEATYESGFVIDKFPISRPNLTFSTLTVSNMSPEDSSIYLCSLAGGGETQYFGPGTRLLVL.

CDR3 residues: CSVAISGILTDTQYF. The CDR3 nucleotides are TGCAGCGTTGCTATTAGCGGGATTCTCACAGATACGCAGTATTTT. The gene calls are TRBV29-1 and TRBJ2-3; 8 bases align to TRBD2. After removal of 4 bases from V and 2 bases from J, the junction contained 8 bases not matched to a gene. The germline CDR1 and CDR2 sequences are SQVTM and ANQGSEA. There are 15 residues in the CDR3.

This chain connects TRBV28 to TRBJ2-1; 7 nucleotides align to TRBD2. This CDR3 is 18 amino acids long. The V gene's germline CDR1 is MDHEN and CDR2 SYDVKM. V lost 3 bases to trimming and J lost 5 bases; unmatched junction nucleotides: 16. The CDR3 here is CASSFSSVGHSGDNEQFF. The CDR3 coding sequence is TGTGCCAGCAGTTTTTCCTCGGTAGGTCACAGCGGGGACAATGAGCAGTTCTTC.

This CDR3 is CASSERGGVAFF. CDR3 nucleotide sequence: TGTGCCAGCAGTGAAAGGGGAGGGGTAGCTTTCTTT. The chain is built from TRBV6-1 and TRBJ1-1, with D perhaps TRBD1 (5 bases). Trimming took 2 bases from V and 10 from J, leaving 11 bases between them. In germline, CDR1 is MNHNS, CDR2 SASEGT. CDR3 length: 12 residues.

The V and J genes are TRBV2 and TRBJ2-5, with 7 bases aligning to TRBD1. Germline V gives CDR1 SNHLY, CDR2 FYNNEI. V lost 5 bases and J lost 1; bases outside the gene matches: 4. This CDR3 has 14 amino acids. CDR3: CASSQDRTQETQYF. DNA of the CDR3: TGTGCCAGCAGTCAGGACAGGACCCAAGAGACCCAGTACTTC.

This clone was detected only once. This sequence joins TRBV9 and TRBJ2-5; D is undetermined. V was pared by 2 bases and J by 0 bases, with 11 bases between. CDR3 length equals 15 residues. From germline, CDR1 is SGDLS and CDR2 YYNGEE. The CDR3 spells CASSVQVRNQETQYF. The CDR3 DNA reads TGTGCCAGCAGCGTTCAGGTCAGGAACCAAGAGACCCAGTACTTC.

The rearrangement uses TRBV9 and TRBJ1-1, with a weak D call TRBD1 (5 bases). Germline-derived CDR1 and CDR2 are SGDLS and YYNGEE. V gave up 3 bases and J gave up 0 bases, with 12 bases separating them. This CDR3 is built from 15 residues. The CDR3, as DNA: TGTGCCAGCAGCGGGGGGGACCAAGTGAACACTGAAGCTTTCTTT. It translates to CASSGGDQVNTEAFF. Based on the CDR3 plus reference TRBV9 and TRBJ1-1, the full variable domain is DSGVTQTPKHLITATGQRVTLRCSPRSGDLSVYWYQQSLDQGLQFLIQYYNGEERAKGNILERFSAQQFPDLHSELNLSSLELGDSALYFCASSGGDQVNTEAFFGQGTRLTVV.

The rearrangement links TRBV7-8 to TRBJ1-1; 7 bases are shared with TRBD1. The CDR3 has 15 amino acids. Trimming took 5 bases from V and 6 from J; bases not matched to a gene: 12. Germline values: CDR1 SGHVS, CDR2 FQNEAQ. CDR3 DNA: TGTGCCAGCAGCGCGACAGGGAGAAAGTTCCCTGAAGCTTTCTTT. Translated: CASSATGRKFPEAFF. Full variable domain (remainder filled in from reference TRBV7-8 and TRBJ1-1): GAGVSQSPRYKVAKRGQDVALRCDPISGHVSLFWYQQALGQGPEFLTYFQNEAQLDKSGLPSDRFFAERPEGSVSTLKIQRTQQEDSAVYLCASSATGRKFPEAFFGQGTRLTVV.